A selection of T cell receptor beta chains follows, all from one sample in a study of T cell repertoires in cytomegalovirus infection. These receptors' targets are unknown. TCRdb ran MiXCR on the reads and lists one entry per CDR3 protein. The repertoire holds hundreds of thousands of distinct CDR3 sequences, just under 30% seen once, with around 19% in the top ten. Source: cultured PBMCs, taken from culture after CMV antigen stimulation. These receptors all stem from a human donor in good health (CMV status not recorded). Some clones in this sample may be carry-over from other donors' samples. CDR3s include the opening cysteine and the closing phenylalanine or tryptophan. A D gene is named only where the DNA matches it firmly. Rows may omit the clone size; those that give it use once, few, many or a size class.

TRBJ2-2 | TRBV7-2 | NA | TRBD2 | CASSSAGTAGELFF | TGTGCCAGCAGCTCAGCGGGAACGGCCGGGGAGCTGTTTTTT
TRBJ2-7 | TRBV20-1 | few | TRBD2 | CSVYQASGPGYEQYF | TGCAGTGTTTACCAAGCTAGCGGCCCCGGCTACGAGCAGTACTTC
TRBJ2-1 | TRBV29-1 | many | TRBD2 | CSVDLTSGPSYNEQFF | TGCAGCGTTGATTTGACTAGCGGTCCCTCCTACAATGAGCAGTTCTTC
TRBJ1-6 | TRBV7-9 | few | NA | CASSHDPGSSPLHF | TGTGCCAGCAGCCATGATCCTGGGTCTTCACCCCTCCACTTT
TRBJ1-5 | TRBV28 | few | TRBD1 | CASKLPGQSQHF | TGTGCCAGCAAACTACCGGGACAGTCCCAGCATTTT
TRBJ2-5 | TRBV6-1 | NA | TRBD2 | CASSPGLARAQYF | TGTGCCAGCAGCCCCGGACTAGCGAGGGCCCAGTACTTC
TRBJ1-5 | TRBV30 | once | NA | CAWSDPRGGNQPQHF | TGTGCCTGGAGTGACCCCCGAGGAGGCAATCAGCCCCAGCATTTT
TRBJ2-7 | TRBV23-1 | NA | NA | CASSQFRRTGTTPYEQYF | TGCGCCAGCAGTCAATTTCGCCGGACAGGGACTACTCCCTACGAGCAGTACTTC
TRBJ2-4 | TRBV11-2 | NA | NA | CASSPRGRPDIQYF | TGTGCCAGCAGCCCCCGGGGTAGGCCAGACATTCAGTACTTC
TRBJ2-1 | TRBV28 | NA | NA | CASSTGTGIYNEQFF | TGTGCCAGCAGCACCGGGACTGGGATTTACAATGAGCAGTTCTTC
TRBJ2-3 | TRBV24-1 | many | TRBD1 | CATSDPPGTGVTDTQYF | TGTGCCACCAGTGATCCACCCGGGACAGGGGTGACAGATACGCAGTATTTT
TRBJ1-1 | TRBV10-1 | NA | NA | CASSGFLNTEAFF | TGCGCCAGCAGTGGATTTTTAAACACTGAAGCTTTCTTT
TRBJ2-3 | TRBV20-1 | NA | NA | CSARDGGDTQYF | TGCAGTGCTAGAGATGGGGGAGATACGCAGTATTTT
TRBJ2-2 | TRBV28 | NA | TRBD1 | CASSLDLRGQLNTGELFF | TGTGCCAGCAGTTTGGACCTTCGGGGACAGTTAAACACCGGGGAGCTGTTTTTT
TRBJ1-1 | TRBV6-5 | NA | TRBD1 | CASRRQGAEAFF | TGTGCCAGCAGAAGACAGGGAGCTGAAGCTTTCTTT
TRBJ1-1 | TRBV6-6 | NA | NA | CASSYRLRGRNTEAFF | TGTGCCAGCAGTTACCGCTTGAGGGGAAGGAACACTGAAGCTTTCTTT
TRBJ1-5 | TRBV20-1 | NA | TRBD1 | CSAWGQGTPNQPQHF | TGCAGTGCTTGGGGACAGGGGACCCCCAATCAGCCCCAGCATTTT
TRBJ1-2 | TRBV6-1 | few | NA | CASSEARGVYGYTF | TGTGCCAGCAGTGAAGCCCGGGGCGTCTATGGCTACACCTTC
TRBJ1-1 | TRBV10-3 | NA | TRBD1 | CAIRTADRLNTEAFF | TGTGCCATCAGGACAGCGGACAGGCTGAACACTGAAGCTTTCTTT
TRBJ1-2 | TRBV7-9 | few | TRBD1 | CASSPRQGGPYGYTF | TGTGCCAGCAGCCCCCGACAGGGGGGACCTTATGGCTACACCTTC
TRBJ1-2 | TRBV5-6 | few | NA | CASSPRVASNGYTF | TGTGCCAGCAGCCCGCGGGTAGCTTCGAATGGCTACACCTTC
TRBJ2-5 | TRBV11-3 | few | NA | CASSQEVKMTQYF | TGTGCCAGCAGCCAAGAGGTCAAGATGACCCAGTACTTC
TRBJ1-6 | TRBV6-1 | NA | TRBD1 | CASSEGVGQGVSPLHF | TGTGCCAGCAGTGAGGGAGTGGGACAGGGAGTGTCACCCCTCCACTTT
TRBJ2-7 | TRBV9 | NA | NA | CASSVLRALAIPYEQYF | TGTGCCAGCAGCGTATTAAGGGCATTAGCCATACCCTACGAGCAGTACTTC
TRBJ1-2 | TRBV20-1 | NA | TRBD1 | CSARDDRGYGYTF | TGCAGTGCTAGAGATGACAGGGGTTATGGCTACACCTTC
TRBJ1-6 | TRBV12-3/TRBV12-4 | NA | NA | CASSLGDGHNSPLHF | TGTGCCAGCAGTTTAGGGGACGGCCATAATTCACCCCTCCACTTT
TRBJ1-1 | TRBV11-1 | NA | TRBD1 | CASSLSIRGLGEAFF | TGTGCCAGCAGCTTAAGTATCAGGGGGCTGGGTGAAGCTTTCTTT
TRBJ2-1 | TRBV6-1 | few | TRBD2 | CASSMGLAGERRYNEQFF | TGTGCCAGCAGTATGGGACTAGCGGGGGAGCGACGCTACAATGAGCAGTTCTTC
TRBJ2-1 | TRBV5-4 | many | NA | CASSLAGLRDEQFF | TGTGCCAGCAGCTTGGCGGGGTTAAGGGATGAGCAGTTCTTC
TRBJ1-3 | TRBV12-3/TRBV12-4 | NA | NA | CASSTTGAGNTIYF | TGTGCCAGCAGTACGACAGGCGCTGGAAACACCATATATTTT
TRBJ2-1 | TRBV12-5 | few | NA | CASGSRTRHNEQFF | TGTGCTAGTGGTTCCCGGACGCGGCACAATGAGCAGTTCTTC
TRBJ2-1 | TRBV20-1 | NA | TRBD2 | CSVSGASGRAGNEQFF | TGCAGTGTTAGCGGAGCCAGCGGGAGGGCCGGCAATGAGCAGTTCTTC
TRBJ1-6 | TRBV7-2 | few | NA | CASSRLRTPLHF | TGTGCCAGCAGCCGACTGAGGACACCCCTCCACTTT
TRBJ1-1 | TRBV7-2 | many | NA | CASSLEEGDTEAFF | TGTGCCAGCAGCTTAGAAGAGGGAGACACTGAAGCTTTCTTT
TRBJ2-3 | TRBV11-2 | once | TRBD1 | CASSQDRGKVNTQYF | TGTGCCAGCAGCCAAGACAGGGGAAAAGTAAATACGCAGTATTTT
TRBJ1-6 | TRBV28 | NA | NA | CAYQEGGYNSPLHF | TGTGCGTACCAGGAGGGGGGCTATAATTCACCCCTCCACTTT
TRBJ1-1 | TRBV6-5 | many | NA | CASSYGSRAFF | TGTGCCAGCAGTTACGGATCCCGGGCTTTCTTT
TRBJ2-1 | TRBV6-6 | NA | NA | CASSYGTQNEQFF | TGTGCCAGCAGTTATGGGACACAGAATGAGCAGTTCTTC
TRBJ2-3 | TRBV5-1 | NA | NA | CASSGRAGPTDTQYF | TGCGCCAGCAGCGGGCGGGCCGGTCCAACAGATACGCAGTATTTT
TRBJ2-2 | TRBV30 | NA | TRBD1 | CAWSLGQTTGELFF | TGTGCCTGGAGCCTGGGACAGACCACCGGGGAGCTGTTTTTT
TRBJ2-7 | TRBV19 | few | TRBD1 | CASMETGGIYEQYF | TGTGCCAGTATGGAGACAGGGGGCATTTACGAGCAGTACTTC
TRBJ2-5 | TRBV7-2 | NA | TRBD2 | CASSPRLARYQETQYF | TGTGCCAGCAGCCCCCGACTAGCGAGGTACCAAGAGACCCAGTACTTC
TRBJ1-2 | TRBV7-2 | many | NA | CASSLDSLYGYTF | TGTGCCAGCAGCTTAGACAGCCTCTATGGCTACACCTTC
TRBJ2-5 | TRBV12-3/TRBV12-4 | NA | TRBD2 | CASSFSSGSGETQYF | TGTGCCAGCAGTTTTTCGAGCGGGAGTGGAGAGACCCAGTACTTC
TRBJ1-5 | TRBV20-1 | NA | NA | CSAAGSNQPQHF | TGCAGTGCGGCGGGCTCCAATCAGCCCCAGCATTTT
TRBJ1-1 | TRBV7-8 | few | NA | CASSLANRVEAFF | TGTGCCAGCAGCTTAGCGAACAGGGTTGAAGCTTTCTTT
TRBJ2-1 | TRBV28 | few | TRBD1 | CASSAGTGALNEQFF | TGTGCCAGCAGCGCCGGGACAGGGGCCCTCAATGAGCAGTTCTTC
TRBJ2-6 | TRBV7-6 | many | TRBD1 | CASSIGQGAGANVLTF | TGTGCCAGCAGCATTGGACAGGGGGCTGGGGCCAACGTCCTGACTTTC
TRBJ1-1 | TRBV6-6 | NA | NA | CASRVDRRPSMNTEAFF | TGTGCCAGCAGGGTTGACAGGCGCCCGAGTATGAACACTGAAGCTTTCTTT
TRBJ1-2 | TRBV11-2 | few | NA | CASRTWGGPYGYTF | TGTGCCAGCAGAACTTGGGGCGGACCCTATGGCTACACCTTC
TRBJ1-1 | TRBV18 | NA | TRBD1 | CASSLQGQGMNTEAFF | TGTGCCAGCTCTCTCCAGGGACAGGGCATGAACACTGAAGCTTTCTTT
TRBJ1-1 | TRBV4-2 | few | TRBD1 | CASSPSKTGTNTEAFF | TGTGCCAGCAGCCCCAGTAAGACAGGGACGAACACTGAAGCTTTCTTT
TRBJ1-2 | TRBV19 | NA | NA | CASVRGRNYGYTF | TGTGCCAGTGTCAGAGGCAGGAACTATGGCTACACCTTC
TRBJ2-1 | TRBV11-2 | NA | NA | CASSRTGNSYNEQFF | TGTGCCAGCAGTCGTACAGGGAATTCCTACAATGAGCAGTTCTTC
TRBJ1-4 | TRBV11-2 | few | TRBD1 | CASSLYRGESNEKLFF | TGTGCCAGCAGCTTGTACAGGGGGGAATCTAATGAAAAACTGTTTTTT